The 31 T cell receptor beta chains presented below share a single source sample, sequenced in a study of spatial heterogeneity in lung cancer. Findings of the study overall: Counts of expanded alpha and beta TCRs within tumors tracked the tumor nonsynonymous mutation count.

Their antigen targets remain unknown. Each CDR3 protein gets one entry after TCRdb re-called the 5' RACE reads with MiXCR. In the table there are 5,500 to 7,500 distinct CDR3 sequences, over 11% of which are singletons. Regarding time point: sample taken at primary tumor resection. Here the sequenced sample was lung tumor tissue, taken at surgery. These receptors all come from a male donor with early-stage non-small cell lung cancer.

This clonotype is large by share. This beta chain is off target for a library built for alpha chains, so its abundance means little. The chain is built from TRBV20-1 and TRBJ1-2; no definite D call. Trimming stripped 3 bases from V and 8 bases from J, with 13 bases between. Germline V CDR1 and CDR2: DFQATT, SNEGSKA (reference sequence). The CDR3 loop spans 12 amino acids. CDR3 in amino acids: CSASQRSKGYTF. CDR3 coding DNA: TGCAGTGCTAGTCAAAGGAGTAAGGGCTACACCTTC.

This clonotype was seen only a few times. The size of this beta chain means little, since it is a stray read in a library made for alpha chains. The chain is built from TRBV12-3 or TRBV12-4 and TRBJ2-7, with 13 bases matching TRBD2. V was clipped by 6 bases and J by 7 bases; unmatched bases: 6. The CDR3 totals 14 residues. This chain's CDR3 is CASRRLAGGAEQYF. The DNA of the CDR3 is TGTGCCAGCAGACGACTAGCGGGAGGCGCTGAGCAGTACTTC.

This clonotype was picked up many times. Because the library targeted alpha chains, this beta chain is an off-target read whose size means little. The J gene is TRBJ1-2, the V gene TRBV24-1, with a tentative D call TRBD1 (5 bases). CDR3 size: 16 residues. Trimming shortened V by 3 bases and J by 2 bases, and 15 bases separated the two germline ends. CDR1 KGHDR and CDR2 SFDVKD come from the germline V gene. CDR3 coding DNA: TGTGCCACCAGTGATGGGGGGACTGCCGTAAACTATGGCTACACCTTC. As protein: CATSDGGTAVNYGYTF.

This clonotype was counted only a few times. This beta chain lies outside the target of a library built for alpha chains; its clone size means little. The V gene is TRBV24-1, the J gene TRBJ2-2; D may be TRBD1 or TRBD2 (5 bases each). Germline V CDR1 and CDR2: KGHDR, SFDVKD. The V end was cut by 4 bases, the J end by 6 bases, with 11 bases between. CDR3 length: 14 amino acids. The CDR3 DNA follows: TGTGCCACCAGTGACGAGGGGCGACCCGGGGAGCTGTTTTTT. Translating it yields CATSDEGRPGELFF.

On this clonotype: This beta chain is an off-target read within a library intended for alpha chains, so its frequency means little. The chain employs TRBV6-5 and TRBJ1-6; possibly TRBD1 for D (5 bases). The CDR3 loop spans 13 amino acids. V was pared by 2 bases and J by 14 bases, with 13 bases between. Germline-derived CDR1 and CDR2 are MNHEY and SVGAGI. The CDR3 loop is CASSYRAGSALHF. The CDR3 DNA sequence: TGTGCCAGCAGTTACCGGGCAGGGTCAGCCCTCCACTTT.

By its share, this clonotype is medium-sized (0.01 to 0.1%). This beta chain is a stray sequence in a library constructed for alpha chains; its clone size is not meaningful. The V gene is TRBV27, the J gene TRBJ1-3; D may be TRBD1 (6 bases). V lost 7 bases and J 0 bases, leaving 19 bases between the germline ends. This CDR3 region has 17 residues. Germline V gives CDR1 MNHEY, CDR2 SMNVEV (reference sequence). CDR3 sequence reads: CASKLSWGAGSGNTIYF. CDR3 in DNA: TGTGCCAGCAAACTCTCTTGGGGGGCTGGCTCTGGAAACACCATATATTTT.

This clonotype was seen only once. Because this beta chain is a stray read in a library intended to capture alpha chains, its abundance should not be given much weight. The rearrangement uses TRBV12-3 or TRBV12-4 and TRBJ1-5; D remains ambiguous. This CDR3 region has 12 residues. Trimming cost V 3 bases and J 10 bases, with 10 bases left between them. The DNA of the CDR3 is TGTGCCAGCAGTTTCCCGGGAGGACCCCAGCATTTT. It encodes CASSFPGGPQHF.

This clonotype was seen ten or more times. This beta chain turned up in a library designed for alpha chains; as an off-target read, its abundance says little. The gene calls are TRBV9 and TRBJ2-7, with D perhaps assigned TRBD1 or TRBD2 (5 bases each). V was trimmed by 0 bases and J by 7 bases, leaving 8 bases between them. Per the germline V gene, CDR1 is SGDLS and CDR2 is YYNGEE. The CDR3 totals 12 residues. CDR3 amino acids: CASSVAEGEQYF. The CDR3 DNA sequence: TGTGCCAGCAGCGTAGCTGAGGGGGAGCAGTACTTC.

This clonotype was observed many times. The library was built for alpha chains, so this beta chain is an off-target read and its size means little. V is TRBV28 and J is TRBJ1-5; 7 bases are a match to TRBD1. This CDR3 region has 16 residues. From germline, CDR1 is MDHEN and CDR2 SYDVKM. The V gene end was trimmed by 2 bases and the J gene end by 5 bases; junction bases not matched to a gene: 9. The CDR3 is CASSLAGDSYDQPQHF. In nucleotides, the CDR3 is TGTGCCAGCAGTTTAGCAGGGGACAGTTACGATCAGCCCCAGCATTTT.

Note on this clonotype: This beta chain represents an off-target read in a library built for alpha chains; its size is of limited meaning. V usage is TRBV30 and J usage is TRBJ1-1; a weak D match, TRBD1 (5 bases). V was cut by 2 bases and J by 4 bases, with 8 bases left in between. The germline V gene has CDR1 GTSNPN and CDR2 SVGIG (reference sequence). This CDR3 comprises 12 residues. The CDR3 loop reads CAWSRGSTEAFF. DNA of the CDR3: TGTGCCTGGAGTAGGGGTAGCACTGAAGCTTTCTTT.

Concerning this clonotype: This may arise from a read error, as a much more abundant clone is one base away. A library prepared for alpha chains yielded this beta chain as an off-target read; its size is of little meaning. The chain joins TRBV29-1 to TRBJ2-3; D gene unclear. CDR1 and CDR2 from the germline V gene are SQVTM and ANQGSEA. V was clipped by 3 bases and J by 1 base, with 8 bases between them. The CDR3 runs to 13 residues. CDR3 bases: TGCAGCGTTGAGTGGCATGGCACAGATACGCAGTATTTT. It yields the protein CSVEWHGTDTQYF.

This clonotype came up many times. Little can be read into the size of this beta chain, an off-target read in a library designed for alpha chains. This chain connects TRBV29-1 to TRBJ1-1; D remains ambiguous. With 7 bases removed from V and 7 bases from J, the gap between germline ends came to 19 bases. Germline CDR1 reads SQVTM; CDR2 reads ANQGSEA. The CDR3 totals 13 residues. The CDR3 sequence is CSAQGGGRYEAFF. The CDR3 nucleotides are TGCAGCGCCCAAGGAGGCGGCCGATATGAAGCTTTCTTT.

By share, this clonotype ranks as medium-sized (0.01 to 0.1%). This beta chain is a stray sequence in a library constructed for alpha chains; its clone size is not meaningful. This CDR3 is CSVGSRGFTDTQYF. The DNA of the CDR3 is TGCAGCGTTGGAAGCAGGGGCTTCACAGATACGCAGTATTTT. The gene calls are TRBV29-1 and TRBJ2-3; TRBD1 is a possible D gene (6 bases). The CDR3 covers 14 residues. Trimming cost V 4 bases and J 2 bases, with 13 bases left between them. From germline, CDR1 is SQVTM and CDR2 ANQGSEA.

Regarding this clonotype: Since it is a stray read in a library aimed at alpha chains, this beta chain has a size that is not meaningful. The chain recombines TRBV12-3 or TRBV12-4 with TRBJ1-5; D is ambiguous. The CDR3 is made up of 12 amino acids. Trimming took off 9 bases at V and 2 bases at J, with 8 bases between the two ends. CDR3 protein: CASNRGNQPQHF. CDR3 sequence (DNA): TGTGCCAGTAACCGGGGCAATCAGCCCCAGCATTTT.

This clonotype came up many times. The library was designed around alpha chains, so this beta chain is a stray read whose abundance carries little weight. V and J are TRBV10-3 and TRBJ1-1; 7 bases are shared with TRBD1. CDR3 length equals 17 residues. CDR1 is ENHRY and CDR2 is SYGVKD in the germline V gene. The J segment lost 7 bases and the V segment lost 10 bases, leaving 24 bases of the junction unmatched. DNA of the CDR3: TGTGCCACGGGTTCTACGGTTACAGGGGATGGGCTTCTTGAAGCTTTCTTT. Its protein is CATGSTVTGDGLLEAFF.

This clonotype is labeled as medium-sized (0.01 to 0.1%). The size of this beta chain means little, since it is a stray read in a library made for alpha chains. The chain carries TRBV5-1 and TRBJ1-4; 9 positions agree with TRBD1. CDR3 length: 16 residues. In germline, CDR1 is SGHRS, CDR2 YFSETQ. V was pared by 4 bases and J by 7 bases, with 11 bases of the junction left unmatched. The CDR3 DNA sequence: TGCGCCAGCAGCCTCGAACCTACGACAGGGGGTGAAAAACTGTTTTTT. It encodes CASSLEPTTGGEKLFF.

This clonotype came up many times. This beta chain lies outside the target of a library built for alpha chains; its clone size means little. V and J are TRBV2 and TRBJ1-3; a weak D match, TRBD1 (5 bases). The CDR3 runs to 15 residues. Germline V gene sequence: CDR1 SNHLY, CDR2 FYNNEI. V was shortened by 9 bases and J by 4 bases, with 19 bases between the two germline ends. The CDR3 protein is CASKQGYTRGNTIYF. As DNA, the CDR3 is TGTGCCAGTAAGCAGGGTTATACGCGAGGAAACACCATATATTTT. Using reference TRBV2 and TRBJ1-3 for the parts outside the CDR3, the full variable domain is EPEVTQTPSHQVTQMGQEVILRCVPISNHLYFYWYRQILGQKVEFLVSFYNNEISEKSEIFDDQFSVERPDGSNFTLKIRSTKLEDSAMYFCASKQGYTRGNTIYFGEGSWLTVV.

This clonotype was found many times. This beta chain came through as a stray read in a library set up for alpha chains, and its size says little. V gene TRBV19 combines with J gene TRBJ2-2, with 11 bases lining up with TRBD2. CDR1 LNHDA and CDR2 SQIVND come from the germline V gene (reference sequence). The junction had 3 bases not matched to a gene; V was cut back by 5 bases and J by 1 base. This CDR3 region has 16 residues. CDR3 region: CASSVGLAVNTGELFF. CDR3 DNA sequence: TGTGCCAGTAGTGTGGGACTAGCGGTGAACACCGGGGAGCTGTTTTTT.

This clonotype has ten or more counts. Little can be read into the size of this beta chain, an off-target read in a library designed for alpha chains. The chain's CDR3 is CASSLKQAAYEQYF. The CDR3 bases are TGTGCCAGCAGCTTGAAACAGGCAGCCTACGAGCAGTACTTC. The chain is built from TRBV5-6 and TRBJ2-7; perhaps TRBD1 as D (5 bases). The CDR3 sequence is 14 residues long. V was cut by 1 base and J by 2 bases, with 10 bases left in between. CDR1 and CDR2 (germline): SGHDT, YYEEEE.

Comment on this clonotype: Little can be read into the size of this beta chain, an off-target read in a library designed for alpha chains. The genes are TRBV7-2 and TRBJ1-1; D ambiguous. V was trimmed by 7 bases and J by 7 bases, leaving 16 bases between them. The CDR3 runs to 13 residues. CDR1 and CDR2 (germline): SGHTA, FQGNSA. CDR3 nucleotides: TGTGCCAGCACCCCCTCCGGCAGCCTTGAAGCTTTCTTT. This gives the protein CASTPSGSLEAFF. Filled out from reference TRBV7-2 and TRBJ1-1, the complete variable domain reads GAGVSQSPSNKVTEKGKDVELRCDPISGHTALYWYRQSLGQGLEFLIYFQGNSAPDKSGLPSDRFSAERTGGSVSTLTIQRTQQEDSAVYLCASTPSGSLEAFFGQGTRLTVV.

By its share, this clonotype is medium-sized (0.01 to 0.1%). Since it is a stray read in a library aimed at alpha chains, this beta chain has a size that is not meaningful. This rearrangement joins TRBV3-1 to TRBJ2-7; maybe TRBD2 (6 bases). The germline CDR1 and CDR2 sequences are LGHDT and YNNKEL (reference sequence). There are 17 residues in the CDR3. Between the trimmed V and J ends, which lost 7 bases and 2 bases, there was a span of 24 bases. CDR3 region: CASTGRIGAGFTYEQYF. The CDR3 DNA reads as TGTGCCAGCACCGGAAGGATAGGAGCGGGCTTTACCTACGAGCAGTACTTC.

By share, this clonotype counts as medium-sized. Little can be read into the size of this beta chain, an off-target read in a library designed for alpha chains. The chain recombines TRBV19 with TRBJ2-5; D is possibly TRBD1 or TRBD2 (5 bases each). Germline V lookup: CDR1 LNHDA, CDR2 SQIVND (reference sequence). V dropped 3 bases and J dropped 5 bases, with 10 bases sitting between them. The CDR3 loop spans 13 amino acids. The CDR3 DNA reads TGTGCCAGTAGTATCGGTAGGGACGAGACCCAGTACTTC. Translation: CASSIGRDETQYF.

To note about this clonotype: In a library made to pick up alpha chains, this beta chain is a stray read with a size that means little. This chain connects TRBV11-1 to TRBJ2-7; no definite D call. The germline V gene has CDR1 SGHAT and CDR2 FQDESV (reference sequence). CDR3 length equals 14 residues. V was cut by 0 bases and J by 5 bases, with 11 bases left in between. In DNA form, the CDR3 reads TGTGCCAGCAGCTTAGCGCGCCAGTCCCACGAGCAGTACTTC. This encodes CASSLARQSHEQYF. Based on the CDR3 plus reference TRBV11-1 and TRBJ2-7, the full variable domain is EAEVAQSPRYKITEKSQAVAFWCDPISGHATLYWYRQILGQGPELLVQFQDESVVDDSQLPKDRFSAERLKGVDSTLKIQPAELGDSAMYLCASSLARQSHEQYFGPGTRLTVT.

This clonotype was seen many times. Little can be read into the size of this beta chain, an off-target read in a library designed for alpha chains. This chain connects TRBV9 to TRBJ1-1; a possible D gene is TRBD1 (6 bases). Trimming stripped 6 bases from V and 7 bases from J, with 19 bases between. From germline, CDR1 is SGDLS and CDR2 YYNGEE. The CDR3 runs to 14 residues. The CDR3 coding sequence is TGTGCCAGCAAAATTCAGGGGATTCGCGATGAAGCTTTCTTT. Translation gives CASKIQGIRDEAFF.

This clonotype was observed many times. This beta chain is an unintended read in a library built for alpha chains; its size means little. The chain combines TRBV25-1 with TRBJ1-6; D not resolved. The CDR3 runs to 15 residues. V shed 4 bases and J shed 7 bases, with 14 bases lying between them. Germline CDR1 MGHDK, CDR2 SYGVNS. CDR3 sequence: CASSARSQRNSPLHF. CDR3 nucleotides: TGTGCCAGCAGTGCCAGGAGTCAAAGGAATTCACCCCTCCACTTT. Supplemented by reference TRBV25-1 and TRBJ1-6, the full variable domain reads EADIYQTPRYLVIGTGKKITLECSQTMGHDKMYWYQQDPGMELHLIHYSYGVNSTEKGDLSSESTVSRIRTEHFPLTLESARPSHTSQYLCASSARSQRNSPLHFGNGTRLTVT.

Within the sample, this clonotype is medium-sized. With the library built for alpha chains, this beta chain is off target and its frequency is not meaningful. The V call is TRBV6-5, the J call TRBJ2-3, with D possibly being TRBD2 (6 bases). The CDR3 sequence is 15 residues long. CDR1 and CDR2 (germline): MNHEY, SVGAGI. The V gene lost 2 bases and the J gene lost 7 bases, with 16 bases spanning the gap. CDR3 sequence: CASSYGTPRLYTQYF. The CDR3 nucleotides read TGTGCCAGCAGTTACGGGACTCCCCGTTTATATACGCAGTATTTT.

At least ten counts were recorded for this clonotype. For a library built for alpha chains, this beta chain is a stray read; little rests on its size. The gene calls are TRBV3-1 and TRBJ1-1; D uncertain. The V gene's germline CDR1 is LGHDT and CDR2 YNNKEL (reference sequence). This CDR3 is built from 13 residues. Trimming took 6 bases from V and 5 from J, leaving 13 bases between them. The CDR3 DNA follows: TGTGCCAGCAGACTTTCCCCGGGGACTGAAGCTTTCTTT. As protein: CASRLSPGTEAFF.

Details on this clonotype: This beta chain came through as a stray read in a library set up for alpha chains, and its size says little. This chain links TRBV6-6 with TRBJ1-2; 7 nucleotides line up with TRBD1. Germline-derived CDR1 and CDR2 are MNHNY and SVGAGI (reference sequence). The junction had 6 bases not matched to a gene; V was cut back by 5 bases and J by 6 bases. The CDR3 sequence is 13 residues long. The CDR3 region is CASSRDRVDGYTF. The CDR3 DNA reads as TGTGCCAGCAGTCGCGACAGGGTGGATGGCTACACCTTC.

Judged by abundance, this clonotype is medium-sized. The library was prepared for alpha chains; this beta chain is a stray read, so its frequency means little. The gene calls are TRBV27 and TRBJ1-1; TRBD1 might be the D (5 bases). CDR1 is MNHEY, CDR2 SMNVEV, per germline (reference sequence). V dropped 7 bases and J dropped 2 bases, with 14 bases sitting between them. The CDR3 runs 14 residues. CDR3 nucleotides: TGTGCCAGCAACTCGGGACCCCTAAACACTGAAGCTTTCTTT. Translating gives CASNSGPLNTEAFF.

This clonotype came up many times. This beta chain is a stray read from a library made for alpha chains; its abundance is not meaningful. The chain combines TRBV4-3 with TRBJ2-3; no clear D gene. Trimming took off 0 bases at V and 6 bases at J, with 10 bases between the two ends. This CDR3 has 14 amino acids. Germline loops: CDR1 LGHNA, CDR2 YSLEER. This CDR3 reads CASSQDRSEDTQYF. The DNA for the CDR3 is TGCGCCAGCAGCCAAGATCGGTCAGAGGATACGCAGTATTTT.

This clonotype is labeled as large (0.1 to 1%). Within a library made for alpha chains, this beta chain is off target, and its count is uninformative. V and J are TRBV29-1 and TRBJ1-1; unclear D gene. From germline, CDR1 is SQVTM and CDR2 ANQGSEA. Trimming shortened V by 5 bases and J by 0 bases, and 10 bases separated the two germline ends. CDR3 length equals 13 residues. In nucleotides, the CDR3 is TGCAGCGTTTGCGAGAGCCTGAACACTGAAGCTTTCTTT. This translates into CSVCESLNTEAFF.